This T cell receptor (beta chain) appears in the sequencing data of a study of cytomegalovirus exposure and HLA in healthy donors. Use of 60 Vbeta and 13 Jbeta primers characterized the PCR. Here immunoSEQ multiplex PCR was the method, and the copy in TCRdb shows in-frame clones only, minus some. This table holds tens of thousands of clones, 65% to 80% found once. The TCR comes from a man aged 30 to 45 in good health and CMV-seronegative. Sample: PBMCs.

The CDR3 loop reads CASSAGGTASYEQYF. The CDR3 DNA is TGTGCCAGCAGCGCGGGGGGAACGGCCTCCTACGAGCAGTACTTC. The chain uses TRBV11-3 and TRBJ2-7; 8 positions match TRBD2. The junction had 6 bases not matched to a gene; V was cut back by 5 bases and J by 0 bases. CDR1 SGHNT and CDR2 YENEEA come from the germline V gene. The CDR3 runs to 15 residues.